These T cell receptor beta chains were read from a single sample in a study of a mutant IDH1 vaccine in newly diagnosed glioma. Generated by immunoSEQ multiplex PCR, the TCRdb table keeps only in-frame clones and is missing some. The sample records roughly 60,000 clones, around 83% being singletons. Their antigens are not known. The sample was PBMCs, taken from a glioma patient whose treatment included an IDH1 peptide vaccine. The receptors here all came from a man aged 30 to 45 with glioma. Each CDR3 is given without its conserved first and last residue. D genes are given only for firm matches.

CDR3: ASSLGGTGLETQY
J: TRBJ2-5
V: TRBV11-2
D: TRBD1

CDR3: ASSFEQGYEQY
J: TRBJ2-7
V: TRBV5-1
D: TRBD1

CDR3: ASTNRGERETQY
J: TRBJ2-5
V: TRBV5-1
D: TRBD2

CDR3: SASISGTQY
J: TRBJ2-3
V: TRBV20-1
D: NA

CDR3: ASSRRGAYEQY
J: TRBJ2-7
V: TRBV27
D: TRBD2

CDR3: ASSSVGQSNSPLH
J: TRBJ1-6
V: TRBV6-5
D: TRBD1

CDR3: ASSQLTGLYEQY
J: TRBJ2-7
V: TRBV4-1
D: NA

CDR3: SASGTGNEQY
J: TRBJ2-7
V: TRBV29-1
D: TRBD1

CDR3: AWAVGSNQPQH
J: TRBJ1-5
V: TRBV30
D: NA

CDR3: ASSRTAIANYGYT
J: TRBJ1-2
V: TRBV27
D: NA

CDR3: ASSSALNTEAF
J: TRBJ1-1
V: TRBV25-1
D: NA

CDR3: ASSRNVGGETEAF
J: TRBJ1-1
V: TRBV7-9
D: TRBD1

CDR3: ASSQASSPRGEQY
J: TRBJ2-7
V: TRBV6-5
D: NA

CDR3: ASSCYRDRSYEQY
J: TRBJ2-7
V: TRBV21-1
D: NA

CDR3: ASSSRRTNEKLF
J: TRBJ1-4
V: TRBV19
D: NA

CDR3: ASREWGTDREKLF
J: TRBJ1-4
V: TRBV2
D: TRBD1

CDR3: AWRGGLAGHNEQF
J: TRBJ2-1
V: TRBV30
D: TRBD2

CDR3: ASSLGASVRYEQY
J: TRBJ2-7
V: TRBV14
D: NA

CDR3: ASSPPSSDEQF
J: TRBJ2-1
V: TRBV7-9
D: NA

CDR3: ASSLELAAYNEQF
J: TRBJ2-1
V: TRBV7-7
D: TRBD2

CDR3: ASSLSPGGPTEAF
J: TRBJ1-1
V: TRBV27
D: NA

CDR3: ASSAAGDTDTQY
J: TRBJ2-3
V: TRBV6-4
D: TRBD2

CDR3: ASMRQEGSYNEQF
J: TRBJ2-1
V: TRBV6-1
D: NA

CDR3: ASSLRAAKNIQY
J: TRBJ2-4
V: TRBV5-6
D: NA

CDR3: ASSFPGYSNQPQH
J: TRBJ1-5
V: TRBV6-6
D: NA

CDR3: ASSAESSGNTIY
J: TRBJ1-3
V: TRBV9
D: NA

CDR3: ASRSDSYGYT
J: TRBJ1-2
V: TRBV2
D: NA

CDR3: ASSIRDRRGTEAF
J: TRBJ1-1
V: TRBV19
D: NA

CDR3: ASSQDQIGSDTQY
J: TRBJ2-3
V: TRBV4-2
D: NA